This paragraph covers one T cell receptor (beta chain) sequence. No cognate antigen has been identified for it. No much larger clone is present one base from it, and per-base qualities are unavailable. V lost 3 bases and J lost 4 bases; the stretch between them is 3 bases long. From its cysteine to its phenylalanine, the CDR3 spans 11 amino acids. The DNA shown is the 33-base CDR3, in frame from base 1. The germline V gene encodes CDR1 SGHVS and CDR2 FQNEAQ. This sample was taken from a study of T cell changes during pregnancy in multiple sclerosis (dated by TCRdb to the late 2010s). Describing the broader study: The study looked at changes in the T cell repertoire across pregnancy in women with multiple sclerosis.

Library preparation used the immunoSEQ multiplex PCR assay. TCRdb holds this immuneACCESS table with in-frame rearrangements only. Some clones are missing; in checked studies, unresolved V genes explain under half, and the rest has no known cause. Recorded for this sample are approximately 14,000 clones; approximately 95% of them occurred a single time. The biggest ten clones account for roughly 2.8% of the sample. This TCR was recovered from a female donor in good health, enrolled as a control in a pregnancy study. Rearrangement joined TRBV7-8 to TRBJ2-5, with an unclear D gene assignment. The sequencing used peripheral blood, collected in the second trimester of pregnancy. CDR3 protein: CASSFRETQYF. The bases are TGTGCCAGCAGCTTTAGAGAGACCCAGTACTTC. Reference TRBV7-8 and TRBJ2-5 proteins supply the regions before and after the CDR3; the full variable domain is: GAGVSQSPRYKVAKRGQDVALRCDPISGHVSLFWYQQALGQGPEFLTYFQNEAQLDKSGLPSDRFFAERPEGSVSTLKIQRTQQEDSAVYLCASSFRETQYFGPGTRLLVL.